This TCR beta chain stems from a study of OX40 agonist ivuxolimab in advanced cancers. Study conclusions and caveats: The authors did not determine the antigen specificity of the expanded peripheral T cells.

The CDR3 spans 14 residues. CDR1 MDHEN and CDR2 SYDVKM come from the germline V gene. Trimming left V 2 bases short and J 3 bases short, with 11 bases between. As concerns this clone: Its antigen remains unknown.

Sequencing was performed with immunoSEQ multiplex PCR; in TCRdb, only in-frame clones are kept and a portion is missing. Of just over 80,000 clones listed, around nine tenths are singletons. The sequenced sample was CD4+ or CD8+ T cells sorted from blood, obtained in a trial of the OX40 agonist ivuxolimab. The rearrangement links TRBV28 to TRBJ2-7; D possibly corresponds to TRBD1 (5 bases). This TCR was sampled from an adult with an advanced solid tumor such as melanoma, head and neck, liver or kidney cancer. This CDR3 reads CASSLGQGSYEQYF. In DNA form, the CDR3 reads TGTGCCAGCAGTTTAGGGCAGGGTAGCTACGAGCAGTACTTC. Based on the CDR3 plus reference TRBV28 and TRBJ2-7, the full variable domain is DVKVTQSSRYLVKRTGEKVFLECVQDMDHENMFWYRQDPGLGLRLIYFSYDVKMKEKGDIPEGYSVSREKKERFSLILESASTNQTSMYLCASSLGQGSYEQYFGPGTRLTVT.